This entry features one T cell receptor (beta chain) sequence. V gave up 5 bases and J gave up 3 bases, with 10 bases separating them. The CDR3 is 13 amino acids. CDR1 MDHEN and CDR2 SYDVKM come from the germline V gene. The repertoire was sequenced with immunoSEQ multiplex PCR; TCRdb's copy has only in-frame clones and lacks some. The sample has 35,000 to 50,000 clones; about three quarters are singletons. These data come from a study of radiotherapy plus CTLA-4 blockade in lung cancer. The genes are TRBV28 and TRBJ1-2; D perhaps matches TRBD1 (5 bases). This TCR was recovered from a human donor with non-small cell lung cancer who had a complete response to radiotherapy plus ipilimumab. Sample: peripheral blood, taken from a patient treated with radiotherapy plus ipilimumab. This CDR3 reads CASSTPTDYGYTF. CDR3 coding DNA: TGTGCCAGCAGTACTCCGACAGACTATGGCTACACCTTC.